This T cell receptor beta chain comes out of a study of cytomegalovirus exposure and HLA in healthy donors. There are 14 residues in the CDR3. Germline-derived CDR1 and CDR2 are MGHRA and YSYEKL. Trimming took off 5 bases at V and 0 bases at J, with 10 bases between the two ends. This clone has just a few counts. PCR involved 60 Vbeta and 13 Jbeta primers. The table came from immunoSEQ multiplex PCR; TCRdb's copy has only in-frame clones and leaves some out. Of roughly 200,000 clones in the sample, over 60% were seen once. The chain joins TRBV4-1 to TRBJ1-1; possible D gene TRBD1, 5 bases. Sequencing was carried out using PBMCs. The origin of this receptor is a young woman in good health and CMV-seropositive. DNA of the CDR3: TGCGCCAGCAGCTTCAGGGTTCTGAACACTGAAGCTTTCTTT. Protein sequence: CASSFRVLNTEAFF.